The 2 T cell receptor beta chains in this list originate from one sample, sequenced in a study of blood T cell repertoires in COVID-19. Using immunoSEQ multiplex PCR, the repertoire was profiled, and TCRdb retains in-frame clones only, with some absent. The sample has under 150,000 clones, more than 75% seen once. The material sequenced was peripheral blood. The receptors originated from a man aged 45-60 years with active COVID-19.

The sample holds a few counts of this clone. This chain connects TRBV9 to TRBJ1-2; 9 nucleotides line up with TRBD1. CDR1 is SGDLS and CDR2 is YYNGEE in the germline V gene. The CDR3 runs to 18 residues. Trimming removed 6 bases from V and 0 bases from J; junction bases left unmatched: 15. The CDR3: CASNTGGFPHPANYGYTF. The CDR3 DNA is TGTGCCAGCAACACAGGGGGCTTCCCGCACCCAGCTAACTATGGCTACACCTTC.

The rearrangement joins TRBV7-2 to TRBJ1-1; D is possibly TRBD1 (5 bases). CDR1 and CDR2 from the germline V gene are SGHTA and FQGNSA. V lost 1 base and J 4 bases, leaving 10 bases between the germline ends. This CDR3 region has 14 residues. The CDR3 coding sequence is TGTGCCAGCAGCTTAGAAAAAGGGGCCACTGAAGCTTTCTTT. Translated, it gives CASSLEKGATEAFF. The full variable domain, completed using reference TRBV7-2 and TRBJ1-1, is GAGVSQSPSNKVTEKGKDVELRCDPISGHTALYWYRQSLGQGLEFLIYFQGNSAPDKSGLPSDRFSAERTGGSVSTLTIQRTQQEDSAVYLCASSLEKGATEAFFGQGTRLTVV.